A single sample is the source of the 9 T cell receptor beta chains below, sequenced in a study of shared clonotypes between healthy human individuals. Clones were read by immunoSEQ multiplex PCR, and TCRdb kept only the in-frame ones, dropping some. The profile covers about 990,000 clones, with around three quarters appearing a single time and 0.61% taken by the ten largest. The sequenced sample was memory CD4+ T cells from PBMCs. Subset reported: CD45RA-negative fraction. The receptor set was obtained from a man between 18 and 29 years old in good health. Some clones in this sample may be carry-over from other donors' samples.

The CDR3 DNA is TGTGCCAGCAGCTTGGTACAGGGCTACGGCTACACCTTC. It is translated as CASSLVQGYGYTF. This sequence joins TRBV5-6 and TRBJ1-2; D possibly corresponds to TRBD1 (6 bases). The CDR3 is 13 residues long. The ends were cut back, 0 bases at V and 8 bases at J, with 11 bases in the middle. Per germline, CDR1 SGHDT and CDR2 YYEEEE.

The chain's CDR3 is CASSLKRSAGLDTQYF. CDR3 DNA sequence: TGTGCCAGCAGCTTGAAAAGGTCGGCAGGGCTAGATACGCAGTATTTT. The chain recombines TRBV7-9 with TRBJ2-3, with D maybe TRBD1 (5 bases). Trimming cost V 3 bases and J 5 bases, with 18 bases left between them. From germline, CDR1 is SEHNR and CDR2 FQNEAQ (reference sequence). This CDR3 comprises 16 residues.

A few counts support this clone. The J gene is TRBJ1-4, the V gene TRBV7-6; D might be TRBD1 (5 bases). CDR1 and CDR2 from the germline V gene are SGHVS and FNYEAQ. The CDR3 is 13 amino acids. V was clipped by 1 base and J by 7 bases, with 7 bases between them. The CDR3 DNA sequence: TGTGCCAGCAGCTTAGTGAGGGGTGAAAAACTGTTTTTT. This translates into CASSLVRGEKLFF.

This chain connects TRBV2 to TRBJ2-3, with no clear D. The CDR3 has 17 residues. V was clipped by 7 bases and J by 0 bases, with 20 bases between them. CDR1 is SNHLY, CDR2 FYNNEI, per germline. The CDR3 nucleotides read TGTGCCAGCACTACGGTTTATGCAGACCTAAGCACAGATACGCAGTATTTT. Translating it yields CASTTVYADLSTDTQYF.

DNA of the CDR3: TGCAGCGTTGCCTCAACGGCGGGCACAGATACGCAGTATTTT. Amino acids: CSVASTAGTDTQYF. The rearrangement joins TRBV29-1 to TRBJ2-3; D gene unclear. There are 14 residues in the CDR3. V dropped 4 bases and J dropped 1 base, with 12 bases sitting between them. The germline V gene encodes CDR1 SQVTM and CDR2 ANQGSEA.

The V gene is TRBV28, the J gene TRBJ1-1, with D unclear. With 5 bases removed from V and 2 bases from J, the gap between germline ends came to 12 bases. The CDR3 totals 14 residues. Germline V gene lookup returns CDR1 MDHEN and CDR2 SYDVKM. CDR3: CASSLTALNTEAFF. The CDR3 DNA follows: TGTGCCAGCAGTCTTACTGCCCTAAACACTGAAGCTTTCTTT.

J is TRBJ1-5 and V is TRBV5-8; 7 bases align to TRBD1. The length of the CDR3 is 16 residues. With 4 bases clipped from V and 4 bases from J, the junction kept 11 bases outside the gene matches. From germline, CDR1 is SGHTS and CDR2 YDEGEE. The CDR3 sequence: CASSRPGTAKNQPQHF. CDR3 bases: TGTGCCAGCAGCAGACCAGGGACAGCGAAGAATCAGCCCCAGCATTTT.

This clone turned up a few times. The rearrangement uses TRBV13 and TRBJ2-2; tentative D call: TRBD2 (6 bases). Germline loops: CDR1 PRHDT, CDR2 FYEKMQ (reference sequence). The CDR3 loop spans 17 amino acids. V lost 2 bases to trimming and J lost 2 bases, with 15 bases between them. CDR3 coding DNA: TGTGCCAGCAGCTTATCGTTGGGTAGCGGTAACACCGGGGAGCTGTTTTTT. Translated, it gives CASSLSLGSGNTGELFF.

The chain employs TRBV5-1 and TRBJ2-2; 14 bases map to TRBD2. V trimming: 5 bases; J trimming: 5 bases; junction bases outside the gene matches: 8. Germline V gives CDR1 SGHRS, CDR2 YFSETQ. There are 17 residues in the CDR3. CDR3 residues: CASRAGTSGSFTGELFF. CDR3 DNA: TGCGCCAGCAGGGCCGGGACTAGCGGGAGCTTTACCGGGGAGCTGTTTTTT.